These 3 T cell receptor beta chains came from one sample sequenced in a study of CD8 T cells in cerebrospinal fluid in Alzheimer's disease. TCRdb re-analyzed the 10x single-cell sequencing reads; it lists each CDR3 protein once, without DNA. This sample carries around 1,000 distinct CDR3 sequences, with around 16% going to the ten biggest clones. Sequenced input: cerebrospinal fluid. The receptors were gathered from a human donor in good health.

This clonotype ranks as medium-sized in terms of frequency. The J gene is TRBJ2-7, the V gene TRBV6-2 or TRBV6-3; TCRdb reports TRBD1, a call that lacks DNA to check it against. The germline V gene has CDR1 MNHEY and CDR2 SVGEGT. The CDR3 consists of 17 residues. The CDR3 sequence is CASSSQGPSTLTYEQYF.

In terms of frequency, this clonotype is medium-sized. The chain employs TRBV7-8 and TRBJ1-2. The V gene's germline CDR1 is SGHVS and CDR2 FQNEAQ. The CDR3 spans 12 residues. This chain's CDR3 is CASSLVGDGYTF.

Considering frequency, this clonotype is large. V is TRBV7-3 and J is TRBJ1-6; the D call from TCRdb, TRBD1, cannot be confirmed without DNA. CDR1 SGHTA and CDR2 FQGTGA come from the germline V gene. This CDR3 is built from 18 residues. Here the CDR3 reads CASSLVGTGDGAWTPLHF. The whole variable domain, remainder taken from reference TRBV7-3 and TRBJ1-6, is GAGVSQTPSNKVTEKGKYVELRCDPISGHTALYWYRQSLGQGPEFLIYFQGTGAADDSGLPNDRFFAVRPEGSVSTLKIQRTERGDSAVYLCASSLVGTGDGAWTPLHFGNGTRLTVT.